One sample yielded the 30 T cell receptor beta chains listed below, sequenced in a study of response to subunit inactivated influenza vaccine. TCRdb ran MiXCR on the RT-PCR reads and lists one entry per CDR3 protein. The sample includes about 480,000 distinct CDR3 sequences, 25% of them seen just once. The specimen comprised CD4+ T cells sorted from PBMCs, sampled around 5 days after vaccination. All receptors derive from a man aged 45-65 years who received an inactivated influenza vaccine.

This clonotype showed up just a few times. J is TRBJ1-1 and V is TRBV12-3 or TRBV12-4; D is uncertain. There are 12 residues in the CDR3. Trimming pared 6 bases from V and 0 bases from J, leaving 5 bases between. The CDR3 sequence: CASRKMNTEAFF. CDR3 coding DNA: TGTGCCAGCAGAAAGATGAACACTGAAGCTTTCTTT.

The rearrangement joins TRBV28 to TRBJ2-7, with a weak D call TRBD1 (6 bases). Germline V CDR1 and CDR2: MDHEN, SYDVKM. The CDR3 runs to 14 residues. V lost 7 bases and J 5 bases, leaving 18 bases between the germline ends. The CDR3 DNA reads as TGTGCCAGCAATACCATCAGGGGAAAAAACGAGCAGTACTTC. Translation gives CASNTIRGKNEQYF.

This clonotype was seen a few times. The J gene is TRBJ1-1, the V gene TRBV12-3 or TRBV12-4; the D is unclear. The length of the CDR3 is 12 residues. The V gene lost 5 bases and the J gene lost 1 base, with 5 bases spanning the gap. The CDR3 sequence is CASSERNTEAFF. The CDR3 DNA reads TGTGCCAGCAGTGAGAGGAACACTGAAGCTTTCTTT.

The rearrangement uses TRBV9 and TRBJ2-1, with 10 bases identical to TRBD2. Trimming at V came to 0 bases and at J to 2 bases, leaving 5 bases not matched to a gene. Germline CDR1 reads SGDLS; CDR2 reads YYNGEE. This CDR3 is 17 amino acids long. DNA of the CDR3: TGTGCCAGCAGCGTAGAAATTGGACTAGCGGCCTACAATGAGCAGTTCTTC. Translating it yields CASSVEIGLAAYNEQFF.

This clonotype was detected a few times. The rearrangement joins TRBV5-1 to TRBJ2-3, with 13 bases matching TRBD2. The CDR3 loop spans 15 amino acids. The V and J ends lost 3 bases and 4 bases, in that order; junction bases with no gene match: 2. The germline gives CDR1 SGHRS, CDR2 YFSETQ. The CDR3: CASSWTSGGPDTQYF. The CDR3 nucleotides read TGCGCCAGCAGCTGGACTAGCGGGGGTCCAGATACGCAGTATTTT.

This clonotype appeared a few times. The chain recombines TRBV11-2 with TRBJ2-3; 14 nucleotides line up with TRBD2. Germline CDR1 reads SGHAT; CDR2 reads FQNNGV. The CDR3 loop spans 15 amino acids. V was clipped by 3 bases and J by 7 bases; unmatched bases: 3. CDR3 bases: TGTGCCAGCAGCTTGGGGACTAGCGGGAGAAATACGCAGTATTTT. Protein product: CASSLGTSGRNTQYF.

This clonotype occurred a few times. V usage is TRBV7-9 and J usage is TRBJ2-3; D may be TRBD2 (6 bases). The CDR3 is 15 residues long. Looked up from germline, CDR1 is SEHNR and CDR2 is FQNEAQ (reference sequence). Trimming took off 5 bases at V and 1 base at J, with 13 bases between the two ends. The CDR3 nucleotides read TGTGCCAGCAGCGGGGGGTCTGGACGCACAGATACGCAGTATTTT. Its protein is CASSGGSGRTDTQYF.

Comment on this clonotype: The CDR3 does not close with the conserved phenylalanine or tryptophan, likely indicating a read error. This sequence joins TRBV20-1 and TRBJ2-2; 11 positions agree with TRBD2. V was pared by 0 bases and J by 7 bases, with 1 base of the junction left unmatched. CDR1 is DFQATT and CDR2 is SNEGSKA in the germline V gene (reference sequence). This CDR3 has 14 amino acids. The CDR3 region is CSARELAGVGELFS. CDR3 sequence (DNA): TGCAGTGCTAGAGAACTAGCGGGGGTCGGGGAGCTGTTTTCA.

This chain links TRBV27 with TRBJ2-2; 10 positions agree with TRBD2. Germline CDR1 MNHEY, CDR2 SMNVEV (reference sequence). This CDR3 spans 18 amino acids. Trimming removed 3 bases from V and 3 bases from J; junction bases left unmatched: 10. The CDR3 here is CASSLSLAGAYDTGELFF. CDR3 nucleotides: TGTGCCAGCAGTTTGAGTCTAGCGGGAGCCTACGACACCGGGGAGCTGTTTTTT.

The chain recombines TRBV9 with TRBJ2-3, with D perhaps matching TRBD2 (6 bases). Germline V gene lookup returns CDR1 SGDLS and CDR2 YYNGEE. The germline V and J ends were trimmed by 7 bases and 4 bases, with 16 bases remaining between them. This CDR3 spans 14 amino acids. The CDR3 region has the DNA TGTGCCAGCTCTCAGGACTACGGTTCAGATACGCAGTATTTT. Protein sequence: CASSQDYGSDTQYF. The entire variable domain, with the rest obtained from reference TRBV9 and TRBJ2-3, is as follows: DSGVTQTPKHLITATGQRVTLRCSPRSGDLSVYWYQQSLDQGLQFLIQYYNGEERAKGNILERFSAQQFPDLHSELNLSSLELGDSALYFCASSQDYGSDTQYFGPGTRLTVL.

This clonotype was seen many times. The junction shows a germline mismatch at one end, possibly a read error. The rearrangement links TRBV5-1 to TRBJ2-3; D is undetermined. The germline V gene encodes CDR1 SGHRS and CDR2 YFSETQ. This CDR3 spans 14 amino acids. The CDR3 reads CASSLGQHTDTQYF. In nucleotides, the CDR3 is TGTGCCAGCAGTTTAGGCCAGCACACAGATACGCAGTATTTT.

This rearrangement joins TRBV12-3 or TRBV12-4 to TRBJ2-3; TRBD2 agrees at 12 bases. V lost 4 bases to trimming and J lost 12 bases; unmatched junction nucleotides: 11. The CDR3 sequence is 15 residues long. The CDR3 reads CASSSLLRLAGDQYF. In DNA, the CDR3 is TGTGCCAGCAGTTCGCTACTAAGACTAGCGGGGGACCAGTATTTT.

This clonotype was seen more than once but under ten times. This chain connects TRBV12-3 or TRBV12-4 to TRBJ2-1; 7 positions agree with TRBD2. The CDR3 loop spans 11 amino acids. Trimming at V came to 8 bases and at J to 6 bases, leaving 1 base not matched to a gene. The CDR3 DNA is TGTGCCAGCGGGGGGGGCAATGAGCAGTTCTTC. Protein sequence: CASGGGNEQFF.

This rearrangement joins TRBV4-2 to TRBJ2-5; no clear D. The CDR3 length is 16 residues. The V end lost 0 bases, the J end lost 4 bases, and 15 bases lay between the germline ends. CDR1 is LGHNA and CDR2 is YNFKEQ in the germline V gene. CDR3 loop: CASSQDRARRAETQYF. For the CDR3, the DNA is TGTGCCAGCAGCCAAGATAGGGCACGACGGGCAGAGACCCAGTACTTC.

This clonotype was seen at least ten times. This chain uses TRBV7-9 with TRBJ2-2; TRBD2 aligns across 8 bases. Trimming took 5 bases from V and 4 from J; bases not matched to a gene: 9. Germline-derived CDR1 and CDR2 are SEHNR and FQNEAQ (reference sequence). CDR3 size: 16 residues. This chain's CDR3 is CASSRGLVKGTGELFF. The CDR3 nucleotides are TGTGCCAGCAGCCGGGGACTAGTTAAAGGCACCGGGGAGCTGTTTTTT.

This clonotype was observed a few times. The gene calls are TRBV20-1 and TRBJ2-3; D not certain. Germline CDR1 is DFQATT and CDR2 is SNEGSKA (reference sequence). CDR3 length: 12 residues. Trimming cost V 6 bases and J 4 bases, with 11 bases left between them. In nucleotides, the CDR3 is TGCAGTGCCCTTAACCTGCCAGATACGCAGTATTTT. Translated, it gives CSALNLPDTQYF.

The chain has TRBV7-2 and TRBJ2-1; 8 bases fit TRBD2. V lost 5 bases and J lost 6; bases outside the gene matches: 6. Germline V lookup: CDR1 SGHTA, CDR2 FQGNSA. This CDR3 is 14 amino acids long. In DNA form, the CDR3 reads TGTGCCAGCAGCCGAGGACTAGCCATCAATGAGCAGTTCTTC. Translating it yields CASSRGLAINEQFF.

The chain combines TRBV29-1 with TRBJ2-1; 8 positions agree with TRBD2. Looked up from germline, CDR1 is SQVTM and CDR2 is ANQGSEA. J lost 9 bases, V lost 4 bases, and 8 bases had no gene match. The CDR3 extends over 13 amino acids. This CDR3 reads CSVGKAGEGEQFF. DNA of the CDR3: TGCAGCGTTGGGAAAGCGGGAGAGGGTGAGCAGTTCTTC.

The chain combines TRBV21-1 with TRBJ2-7; the D call TRBD1 from the table was never checked on the DNA. TRBV21-1 is assigned pseudogene status. CDR3 length: 17 amino acids. The CDR3 region has the DNA TGTGCCAGCAGCAAATTCGCCGGACAGTCCTCCTCCTACGAGCAGTACTTC. Translation: CASSKFAGQSSSYEQYF.

J is TRBJ2-7 and V is TRBV6-2 or TRBV6-3, with D perhaps matching TRBD2 (5 bases). The CDR3 length is 14 residues. The V end lost 7 bases, the J end lost 6 bases, and 19 bases lay between the germline ends. Germline-derived CDR1 and CDR2 are MNHEY and SVGEGT. The CDR3 region is CASNRGFHLGEQYF. For the CDR3, the DNA is TGTGCCAGCAATCGGGGATTCCACTTAGGCGAGCAGTACTTC.

The chain couples TRBV20-1 to TRBJ2-3, with D possibly being TRBD2 (6 bases). Trimming took 4 bases from V and 5 from J, leaving 10 bases between them. From germline, CDR1 is DFQATT and CDR2 SNEGSKA (reference sequence). This CDR3 is 12 amino acids long. The chain's CDR3 is CSANAGLDTQYF. CDR3 nucleotide sequence: TGCAGTGCTAATGCGGGATTAGATACGCAGTATTTT.

The V gene is TRBV6-1, the J gene TRBJ2-7; weak D call: TRBD2 (6 bases). The CDR3 has 14 residues. With 7 bases removed from V and 2 bases from J, the gap between germline ends came to 15 bases. Germline V CDR1 and CDR2: MNHNS, SASEGT. CDR3 in amino acids: CASIAGWGAYEQYF. CDR3 in DNA: TGTGCCAGCATCGCCGGTTGGGGGGCCTACGAGCAGTACTTC.

This clonotype was counted only a few times. The chain couples TRBV9 to TRBJ2-2; a weak D match, TRBD2 (6 bases). The CDR3 contains 13 residues. The germline gives CDR1 SGDLS, CDR2 YYNGEE. The V gene lost 2 bases and the J gene lost 8 bases, with 10 bases spanning the gap. CDR3 sequence (DNA): TGTGCCAGCAGCGTTCGACTAGTGGGGGAGCTGTTTTTT. Residues: CASSVRLVGELFF.

This clonotype showed up just a few times. This sequence joins TRBV20-1 and TRBJ2-1, with no clear D. Germline CDR1 DFQATT, CDR2 SNEGSKA (reference sequence). The CDR3 is 14 amino acids. V dropped 0 bases and J dropped 8 bases, with 14 bases sitting between them. Here the CDR3 DNA reads TGCAGTGCTAGAGATCGGCTCGTTGGGCATGAGCAGTTCTTC. Protein product: CSARDRLVGHEQFF.

The genes are TRBV5-1 and TRBJ2-5; 7 bases fit TRBD2. Germline V gene lookup returns CDR1 SGHRS and CDR2 YFSETQ. The CDR3 sequence is 15 residues long. The trim removed 4 bases at V and 2 bases at J, leaving 8 bases unmatched. CDR3 nucleotides: TGCGCCAGCAGCCGTCAACCGGGACTACAAGAGACCCAGTACTTC. This encodes CASSRQPGLQETQYF. Full variable domain (remainder filled in from reference TRBV5-1 and TRBJ2-5): KAGVTQTPRYLIKTRGQQVTLSCSPISGHRSVSWYQQTPGQGLQFLFEYFSETQRNKGNFPGRFSGRQFSNSRSEMNVSTLELGDSALYLCASSRQPGLQETQYFGPGTRLLVL.

The chain recombines TRBV11-2 with TRBJ2-7; 10 bases align to TRBD1. This CDR3 is 16 amino acids long. With V trimmed by 4 bases and J by 3 bases, 9 bases remained unmatched. Germline V gene lookup returns CDR1 SGHAT and CDR2 FQNNGV. CDR3: CASSSTGTGAVYEQYF. In DNA, the CDR3 is TGTGCCAGCAGCTCCACCGGGACAGGGGCGGTCTACGAGCAGTACTTC.

The V call is TRBV29-1, the J call TRBJ2-7; 7 nucleotides match TRBD1. This CDR3 spans 12 amino acids. Germline lookup yields CDR1 SQVTM and CDR2 ANQGSEA. Germline trimming cut 4 bases from V and 6 bases from J; bases unmatched to any gene: 6. CDR3 coding DNA: TGCAGCGTTGCGAGGGGGCCTGCCGAGCAGTACTTC. Translation gives CSVARGPAEQYF.

This chain connects TRBV7-9 to TRBJ2-2; a weak D match, TRBD1 (7 bases). CDR3 length: 15 amino acids. CDR1 is SEHNR and CDR2 is FQNEAQ in the germline V gene (reference sequence). Trimming removed 6 bases at V and 3 bases at J, with 14 bases between. The CDR3 region is CASRLRGEYTGELFF. The CDR3 DNA reads as TGTGCCAGCAGGCTCAGGGGGGAATACACCGGGGAGCTGTTTTTT.

The chain recombines TRBV20-1 with TRBJ1-6, with D possibly being TRBD1 (5 bases). The CDR3 spans 13 residues. With 4 bases removed from V and 6 bases from J, the gap between germline ends came to 10 bases. CDR1 and CDR2 (germline): DFQATT, SNEGSKA (reference sequence). The CDR3: CSAKETANSPLHF. CDR3 in DNA: TGCAGTGCTAAGGAGACAGCTAATTCACCCCTCCACTTT.

In its sample, this clonotype was seen a few times. The chain carries TRBV28 and TRBJ1-6, with D possibly being TRBD1 (6 bases). Between the trimmed V and J ends, which lost 4 bases and 5 bases, there was a span of 12 bases. Germline V gene sequence: CDR1 MDHEN, CDR2 SYDVKM. This CDR3 contains 15 residues. The CDR3 DNA reads TGTGCCAGCAGTTGGCCGGGACACCATAATTCACCCCTCCACTTT. Translation gives CASSWPGHHNSPLHF. Full variable domain (missing parts from reference TRBV28 and TRBJ1-6): DVKVTQSSRYLVKRTGEKVFLECVQDMDHENMFWYRQDPGLGLRLIYFSYDVKMKEKGDIPEGYSVSREKKERFSLILESASTNQTSMYLCASSWPGHHNSPLHFGNGTRLTVT.